The clone carrying this TCR beta chain was recorded a few times. The antigen is not known. Germline V gene sequence: CDR1 ENHRY, CDR2 SYGVKD. The V gene lost 4 bases and the J gene lost 0 bases, with 14 bases spanning the gap. The CDR3 length is 16 residues. This sample was taken from a study of post-analysis software for immune sequencing data. Study-level results: About five TRBV segments were more frequent in patients than controls; TRBV5-6, TRBV5-1 and TRBV20-1 belonged to this group.

Tagging with unique molecular identifiers was a feature of the TCR beta cDNA libraries. MiXCR was run by TCRdb on the PCR reads, yielding one entry per CDR3 protein. The repertoire includes roughly 800,000 distinct CDR3 sequences, 53% of them detected once, and under 6% sits in the top ten. This chain joins TRBV10-3 and TRBJ2-3; D remains ambiguous. The receptor was isolated from a girl aged 5 to 17 with multiple sclerosis. Sequenced material: blood. CDR3 sequence reads: CAISALYFESTDTQYF. DNA of the CDR3: TGTGCCATCAGTGCTTTGTACTTCGAAAGCACAGATACGCAGTATTTT.